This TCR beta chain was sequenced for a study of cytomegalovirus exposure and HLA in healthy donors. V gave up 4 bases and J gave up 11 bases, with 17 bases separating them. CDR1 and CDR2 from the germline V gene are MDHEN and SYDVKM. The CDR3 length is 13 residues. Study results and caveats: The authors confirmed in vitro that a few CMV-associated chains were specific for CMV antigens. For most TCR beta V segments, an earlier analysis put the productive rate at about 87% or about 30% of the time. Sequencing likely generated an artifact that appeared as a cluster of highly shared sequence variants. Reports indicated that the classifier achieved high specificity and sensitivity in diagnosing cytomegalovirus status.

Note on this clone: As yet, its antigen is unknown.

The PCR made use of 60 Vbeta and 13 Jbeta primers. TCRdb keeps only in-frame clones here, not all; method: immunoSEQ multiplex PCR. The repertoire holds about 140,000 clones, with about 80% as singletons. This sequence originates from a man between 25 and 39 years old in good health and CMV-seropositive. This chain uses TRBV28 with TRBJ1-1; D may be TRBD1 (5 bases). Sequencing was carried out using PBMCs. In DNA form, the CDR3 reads TGTGCCAGCAGTTCCGATGGGGGAGGGACGGCTTTCTTT. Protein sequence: CASSSDGGGTAFF.